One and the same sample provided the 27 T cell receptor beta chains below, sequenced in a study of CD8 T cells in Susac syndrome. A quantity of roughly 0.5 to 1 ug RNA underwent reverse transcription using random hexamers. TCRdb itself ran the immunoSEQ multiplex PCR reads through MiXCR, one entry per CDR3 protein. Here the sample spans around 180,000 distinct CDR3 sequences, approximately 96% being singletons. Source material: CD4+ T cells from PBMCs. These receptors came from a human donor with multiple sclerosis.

For the CDR3, the DNA is TGTGCCAGCAGCCAGGTGGGACAGAATAATGAAAAACTGTTTTTT. Translated, it gives CASSQVGQNNEKLFF. The chain uses TRBV4-2 and TRBJ1-4; 7 bases are shared with TRBD1. The V gene end was trimmed by 3 bases and the J gene end by 4 bases; junction bases not matched to a gene: 5. Germline V CDR1 and CDR2: LGHNA, YNFKEQ. There are 15 residues in the CDR3.

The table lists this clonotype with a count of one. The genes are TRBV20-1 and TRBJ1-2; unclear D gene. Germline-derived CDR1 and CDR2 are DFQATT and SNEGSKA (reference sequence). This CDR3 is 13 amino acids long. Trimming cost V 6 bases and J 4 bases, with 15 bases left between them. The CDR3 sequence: CSARIPSSYGYTF. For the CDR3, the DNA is TGCAGTGCCAGAATTCCCAGTTCCTATGGCTACACCTTC.

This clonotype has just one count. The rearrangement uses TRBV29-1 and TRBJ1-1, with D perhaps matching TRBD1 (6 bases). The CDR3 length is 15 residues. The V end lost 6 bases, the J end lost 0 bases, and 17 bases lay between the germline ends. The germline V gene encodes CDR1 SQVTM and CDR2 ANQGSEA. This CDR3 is CSVPGSGALNTEAFF. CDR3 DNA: TGCAGCGTCCCAGGCTCAGGGGCGCTGAACACTGAAGCTTTCTTT.

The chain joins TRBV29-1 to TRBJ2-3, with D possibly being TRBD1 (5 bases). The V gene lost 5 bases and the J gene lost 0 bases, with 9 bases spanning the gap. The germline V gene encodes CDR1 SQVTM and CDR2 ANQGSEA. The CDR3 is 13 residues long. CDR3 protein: CSVQGGSTDTQYF. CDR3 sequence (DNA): TGCAGCGTTCAGGGTGGAAGCACAGATACGCAGTATTTT.

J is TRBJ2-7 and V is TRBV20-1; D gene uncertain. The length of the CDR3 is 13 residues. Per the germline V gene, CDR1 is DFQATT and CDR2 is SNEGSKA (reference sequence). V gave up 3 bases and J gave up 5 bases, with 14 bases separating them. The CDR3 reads CSASPTASDEQYF. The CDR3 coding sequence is TGCAGTGCTAGCCCCACAGCCTCGGACGAGCAGTACTTC.

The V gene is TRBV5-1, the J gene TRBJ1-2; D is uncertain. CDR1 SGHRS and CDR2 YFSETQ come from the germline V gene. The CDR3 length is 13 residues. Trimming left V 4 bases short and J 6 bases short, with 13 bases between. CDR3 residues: CASSRGREDGYTF. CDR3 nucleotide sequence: TGCGCCAGCAGCCGGGGTAGGGAAGATGGCTACACCTTC.

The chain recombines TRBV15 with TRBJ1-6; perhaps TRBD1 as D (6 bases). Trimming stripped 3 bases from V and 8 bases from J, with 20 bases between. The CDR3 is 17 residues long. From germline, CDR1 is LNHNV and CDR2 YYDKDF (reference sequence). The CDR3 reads CATSREPPGQSYSPLHF. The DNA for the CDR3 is TGTGCCACCAGCAGGGAACCCCCCGGACAGAGCTATTCACCCCTCCACTTT.

CDR3 nucleotide sequence: TGCGCCAGCAGCTTGGGGGGAGGATCGGATTATTCACCCCTCCACTTT. This codes for CASSLGGGSDYSPLHF. The chain carries TRBV5-1 and TRBJ1-6; no reliable D call. The CDR3 contains 16 residues. The V gene lost 0 bases and the J gene lost 8 bases, with 15 bases spanning the gap. Germline V gene lookup returns CDR1 SGHRS and CDR2 YFSETQ.

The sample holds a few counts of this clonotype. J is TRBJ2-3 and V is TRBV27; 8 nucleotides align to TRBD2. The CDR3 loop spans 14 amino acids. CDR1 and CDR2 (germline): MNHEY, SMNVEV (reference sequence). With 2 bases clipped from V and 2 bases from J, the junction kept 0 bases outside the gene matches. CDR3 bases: TGTGCCAGCAGTTTAGGACTAGCCACAGATACGCAGTATTTT. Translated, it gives CASSLGLATDTQYF.

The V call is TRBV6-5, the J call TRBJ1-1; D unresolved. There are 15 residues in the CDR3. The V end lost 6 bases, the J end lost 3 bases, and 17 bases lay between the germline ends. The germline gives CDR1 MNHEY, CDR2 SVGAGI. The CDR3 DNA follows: TGTGCCAGCAGCTCCTGGTTGGCGGGATACACTGAAGCTTTCTTT. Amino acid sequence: CASSSWLAGYTEAFF.

In nucleotides, the CDR3 is TGCGCCAGCAGATACCTCGAGCGGAACACTGAAGCTTTCTTT. Protein product: CASRYLERNTEAFF. The rearrangement joins TRBV5-1 to TRBJ1-1; D is unclear. Germline V gene data show CDR1 as SGHRS and CDR2 as YFSETQ. This CDR3 region has 14 residues. Trimming took 5 bases from V and 1 from J, leaving 12 bases between them.

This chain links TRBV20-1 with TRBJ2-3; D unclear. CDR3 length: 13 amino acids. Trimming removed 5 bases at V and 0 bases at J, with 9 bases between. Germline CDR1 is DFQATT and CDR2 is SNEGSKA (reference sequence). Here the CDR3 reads CSAYLTSTDTQYF. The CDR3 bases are TGCAGTGCTTATCTGACTAGCACAGATACGCAGTATTTT.

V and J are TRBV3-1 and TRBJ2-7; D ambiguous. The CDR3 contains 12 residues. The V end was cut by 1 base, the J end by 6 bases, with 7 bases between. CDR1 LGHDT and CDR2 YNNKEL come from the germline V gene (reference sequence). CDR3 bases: TGTGCCAGCAGCCAAGGTCGGACCGAGCAGTACTTC. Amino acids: CASSQGRTEQYF.

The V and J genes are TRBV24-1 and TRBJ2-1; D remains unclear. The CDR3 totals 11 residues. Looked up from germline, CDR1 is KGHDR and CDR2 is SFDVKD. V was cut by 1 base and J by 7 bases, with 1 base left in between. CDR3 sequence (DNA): TGTGCCACCAGTGATTTAAATGAGCAGTTCTTC. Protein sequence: CATSDLNEQFF.

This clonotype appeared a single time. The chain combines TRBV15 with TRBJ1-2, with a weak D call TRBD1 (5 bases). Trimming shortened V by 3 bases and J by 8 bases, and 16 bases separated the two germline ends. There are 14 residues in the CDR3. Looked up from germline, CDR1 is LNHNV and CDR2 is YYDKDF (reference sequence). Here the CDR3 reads CATSSKLGGRGYTF. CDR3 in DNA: TGTGCCACCAGCAGCAAACTTGGGGGGAGAGGCTACACCTTC.

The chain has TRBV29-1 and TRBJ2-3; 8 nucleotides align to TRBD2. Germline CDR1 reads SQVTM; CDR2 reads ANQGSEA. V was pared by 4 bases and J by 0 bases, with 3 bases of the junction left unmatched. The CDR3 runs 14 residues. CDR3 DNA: TGCAGCGTTGGAGCGGGGGTTAGCACAGATACGCAGTATTTT. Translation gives CSVGAGVSTDTQYF.

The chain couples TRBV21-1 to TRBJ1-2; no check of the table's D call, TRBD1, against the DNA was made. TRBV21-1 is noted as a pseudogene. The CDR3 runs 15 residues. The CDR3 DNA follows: TGTGCCAGCAGCAAATTAAGGGGAACTAACTATGGCTACACCTTC. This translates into CASSKLRGTNYGYTF.

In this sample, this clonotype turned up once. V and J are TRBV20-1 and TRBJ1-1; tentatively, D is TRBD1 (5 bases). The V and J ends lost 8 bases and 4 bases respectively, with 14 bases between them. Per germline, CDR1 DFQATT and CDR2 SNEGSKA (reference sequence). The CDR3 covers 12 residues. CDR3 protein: CSTEGISTEAFF. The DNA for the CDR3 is TGCAGTACCGAGGGGATAAGCACTGAAGCTTTCTTT.

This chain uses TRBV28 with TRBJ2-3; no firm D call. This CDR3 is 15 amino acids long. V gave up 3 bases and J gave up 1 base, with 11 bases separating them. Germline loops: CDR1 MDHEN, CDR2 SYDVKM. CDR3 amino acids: CASSFWSQGTDTQYF. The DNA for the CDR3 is TGTGCCAGCAGTTTTTGGAGTCAGGGCACAGATACGCAGTATTTT.

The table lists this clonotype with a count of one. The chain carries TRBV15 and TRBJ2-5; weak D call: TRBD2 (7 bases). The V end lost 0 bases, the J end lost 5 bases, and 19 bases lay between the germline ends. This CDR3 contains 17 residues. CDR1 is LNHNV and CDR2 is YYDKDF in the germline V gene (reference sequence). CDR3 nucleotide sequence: TGTGCCACCAGCAGAGATCCCCTTGTGAGGGGGGGGGAGACCCAGTACTTC. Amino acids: CATSRDPLVRGGETQYF.

The CDR3 DNA sequence: TGCAGTGCATGGGTGAGAGGGATGGAGACCCAGTACTTC. It encodes CSAWVRGMETQYF. V gene TRBV20-1 combines with J gene TRBJ2-5; D is perhaps TRBD2 (5 bases). Trimming removed 6 bases from V and 5 bases from J, with 16 bases in between. This CDR3 spans 13 amino acids. Germline loops: CDR1 DFQATT, CDR2 SNEGSKA (reference sequence).

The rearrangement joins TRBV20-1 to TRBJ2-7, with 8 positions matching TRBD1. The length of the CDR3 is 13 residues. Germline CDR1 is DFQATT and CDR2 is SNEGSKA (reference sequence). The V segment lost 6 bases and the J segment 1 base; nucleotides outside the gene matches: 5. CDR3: CSARTGTSYEQYF. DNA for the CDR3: TGCAGTGCCAGGACAGGGACATCCTACGAGCAGTACTTC.

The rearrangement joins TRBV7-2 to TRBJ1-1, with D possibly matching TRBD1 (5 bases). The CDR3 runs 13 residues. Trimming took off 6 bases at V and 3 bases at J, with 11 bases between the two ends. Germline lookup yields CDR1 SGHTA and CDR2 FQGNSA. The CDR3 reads CASRTTGHTEAFF. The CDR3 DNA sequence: TGTGCCAGCAGGACCACGGGGCACACTGAAGCTTTCTTT.

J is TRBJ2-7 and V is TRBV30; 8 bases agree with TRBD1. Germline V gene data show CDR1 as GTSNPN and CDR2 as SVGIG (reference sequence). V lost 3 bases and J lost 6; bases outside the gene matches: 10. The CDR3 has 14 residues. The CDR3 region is CAWRFQGATGEQYF. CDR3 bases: TGTGCCTGGAGGTTTCAGGGGGCAACAGGCGAGCAGTACTTC.

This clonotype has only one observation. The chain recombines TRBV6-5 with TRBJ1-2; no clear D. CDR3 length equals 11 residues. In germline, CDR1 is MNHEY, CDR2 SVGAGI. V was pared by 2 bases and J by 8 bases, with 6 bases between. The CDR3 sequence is CASSYPGGYTF. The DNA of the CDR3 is TGTGCCAGCAGTTACCCGGGGGGCTACACCTTC.

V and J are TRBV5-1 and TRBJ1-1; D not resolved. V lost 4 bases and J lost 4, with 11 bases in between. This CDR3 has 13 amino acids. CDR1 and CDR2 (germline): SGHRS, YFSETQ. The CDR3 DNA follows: TGCGCCAGCAGCACCGGACGGGTCACTGAAGCTTTCTTT. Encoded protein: CASSTGRVTEAFF.

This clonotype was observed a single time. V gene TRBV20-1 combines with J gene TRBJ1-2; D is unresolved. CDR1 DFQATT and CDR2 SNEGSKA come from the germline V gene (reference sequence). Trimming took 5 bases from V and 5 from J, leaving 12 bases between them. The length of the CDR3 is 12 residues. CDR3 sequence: CSALVGEYGYTF. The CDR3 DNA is TGCAGTGCTCTCGTTGGGGAATATGGCTACACCTTC.